This TCR beta chain was profiled in a study of human T cells and chemical hapten exposure. Study background: In the sensitization step, 2% DPC was placed on roughly 2 cm by roughly 2 cm of upper inner arm skin. Each week of the roughly 23-week study, patients had diphenylcyclopropenone applied to the scalp.

How the authors handled the data: Across samples, TCR counts had a median of around 100,000 and ranged from roughly 23,224 to 690,600. TCRdb re-called the RACE reads with MiXCR, one entry per CDR3 protein. These V and J calls are TCRdb output, not the study's own analysis. Of 180,000 or so distinct CDR3 sequences listed, approximately 20% are singletons. The sample's time point: patch test 1, 2 weeks after DPC sensitization. Treatment described: therapeutic diphenylcyclopropenone sensitization with weekly scalp DPC. CDR1 is MNHEY and CDR2 is SVGAGI in the germline V gene. There are 14 residues in the CDR3. With 5 bases removed from V and 0 bases from J, the gap between germline ends came to 10 bases. Overall study results and limits: With regard to DPC sensitization, TCRs above 1 in 1000 frequency did not change.

Turning to this clonotype: Its antigen is not identified.

Sequencing was performed on whole blood, taken in connection with sensitization to the hapten diphenylcyclopropenone (DPC). The receptor's source is a woman aged 45 to 65 with alopecia areata. Some clones in this sample may be carry-over from other donors' samples. The chain uses TRBV6-5 and TRBJ1-1, with D hard to call. The CDR3: CASSTNYMNTEAFF. For the CDR3, the DNA is TGTGCCAGCAGTACCAACTACATGAACACTGAAGCTTTCTTT.